Listed below are T cell receptor beta chains from one sample, sequenced in a study of cytomegalovirus exposure and HLA in healthy donors. The table came from immunoSEQ multiplex PCR; TCRdb's copy has only in-frame clones and leaves some out. This sample has 80,000 to 130,000 clones, with about 79% found just once. Specimen: PBMCs. The source is a woman aged 18-29 years in good health and CMV-seronegative. Both conserved end residues are part of each CDR3. The D gene is left open where the match is weak. Clone size is not always given. Where it is, it says once, few, many or a class for expanded clones.

D gene,clone size,V gene,J gene,CDR3 length,CDR3 protein,CDR3 DNA
.,.,TRBV11-2,TRBJ2-5,14,CASSLAGVRETQYF,TGTGCCAGCAGCTTAGCAGGGGTACGGGAGACCCAGTACTTC
.,.,TRBV5-6,TRBJ2-1,11,CASSYLVEQFF,TGTGCCAGCAGCTACCTAGTTGAGCAGTTCTTC
TRBD2,.,TRBV15,TRBJ2-5,18,CATSASTPSLAVQETQYF,TGTGCCACCAGCGCGTCTACCCCGTCCCTAGCGGTCCAAGAGACCCAGTACTTC
TRBD2,.,TRBV11-2,TRBJ2-1,17,CASSRRGGPRLYNEQFF,TGTGCCAGCAGCCGGCGGGGAGGGCCCCGACTATACAATGAGCAGTTCTTC
.,.,TRBV7-9,TRBJ2-5,11,CSSSPGLPQYF,TGTTCCAGCAGCCCAGGGCTCCCCCAGTACTTC
TRBD1,.,TRBV7-2,TRBJ1-2,15,CASSLVGGVVHGYTF,TGTGCCAGCAGCTTAGTAGGGGGCGTAGTCCATGGCTACACCTTC
.,few,TRBV6-5,TRBJ2-1,13,CASSPAVVNEQFF,TGTGCCAGCAGTCCTGCGGTAGTCAATGAGCAGTTCTTC
.,.,TRBV19,TRBJ1-3,15,CASRKTASSGNTIYF,TGTGCCAGTAGGAAGACAGCGAGCTCTGGAAACACCATATATTTT
TRBD1,.,TRBV14,TRBJ2-7,17,CASSRPSRDRDCYEQYF,TGTGCCAGCAGTCGCCCAAGCCGGGACAGGGATTGCTACGAGCAGTACTTC
TRBD2,.,TRBV11-2,TRBJ2-3,16,CASSLTSGIHTDTQYF,TGTGCCAGCAGCTTGACTAGCGGGATACACACAGATACGCAGTATTTT
TRBD2,.,TRBV11-2,TRBJ2-3,19,CASSSYGLAGVEETDTQYF,TGTGCCAGCAGCTCATACGGACTAGCGGGAGTAGAAGAGACAGATACGCAGTATTTT
.,.,TRBV7-9,TRBJ2-7,15,CSSSPRPGETYEQYF,TGTTCCAGCAGCCCGAGACCAGGGGAAACCTACGAGCAGTACTTC
TRBD1,.,TRBV9,TRBJ2-7,15,CASSVAPGQGYEQYF,TGTGCCAGCAGCGTAGCCCCGGGACAGGGCTACGAGCAGTACTTC
.,.,TRBV18,TRBJ1-2,13,CASSETETGGYTF,TGTGCCAGCTCAGAGACGGAAACAGGGGGCTACACCTTC
TRBD1,.,TRBV6-4,TRBJ2-6,17,CASSSGTDLSGANVLTF,TGTGCCAGCAGCTCCGGGACAGATCTCTCTGGGGCCAACGTCCTGACTTTC
.,.,TRBV9,TRBJ2-1,15,CASSVEASTYNEQFF,TGTGCCAGCAGCGTGGAGGCTTCTACCTACAATGAGCAGTTCTTC
.,.,TRBV7-9,TRBJ2-1,16,CASRSTRPSAYNEQFF,TGTGCCAGCAGGTCTACCAGGCCTAGCGCCTACAATGAGCAGTTCTTC
.,.,TRBV7-2,TRBJ2-2,14,CASSLSRDAGELFF,TGTGCCAGCAGCTTATCCCGGGATGCCGGGGAGCTGTTTTTT
.,.,TRBV10-2,TRBJ2-1,15,CASSERGSPYNEQFF,TGCGCCAGCAGTGAGCGGGGGAGTCCCTACAATGAGCAGTTCTTC
.,.,TRBV7-9,TRBJ2-3,14,CASSLAGTSDTQYF,TGTGCCAGCAGCTTAGCCGGGACATCGGATACGCAGTATTTT
TRBD1,.,TRBV19,TRBJ1-5,15,CASSLDRVSNQPQHF,TGTGCCAGTAGTCTGGACAGGGTGAGCAATCAGCCCCAGCATTTT
.,.,TRBV19,TRBJ2-7,16,CASSKGGAEDRYEQYF,TGTGCCAGTAGTAAGGGAGGAGCGGAGGATAGGTACGAGCAGTACTTC
TRBD1,.,TRBV28,TRBJ2-1,15,CASSKIDRGRNEQFF,TGTGCCAGCAGTAAAATCGACAGGGGGCGGAATGAGCAGTTCTTC
TRBD1,.,TRBV18,TRBJ2-7,13,CASSQTPGQTPRF,TGTGCCAGCTCACAGACTCCGGGACAGACCCCCCGTTTC
TRBD1,.,TRBV7-9,TRBJ1-2,17,CASSLSGTARAYYGYTF,TGTGCCAGCAGCTTATCCGGGACAGCCCGAGCCTACTATGGCTACACCTTC
.,.,TRBV7-7,TRBJ2-2,16,CASSPAGGVSTGELFF,TGTGCTAGCAGCCCTGCCGGAGGCGTCAGCACCGGGGAGCTGTTTTTT
.,few,TRBV19,TRBJ2-6,15,CASSIAPARVGVLTF,TGTGCCAGTAGTATCGCACCCGCCCGGGTGGGCGTCCTGACTTTC
.,few,TRBV6-4,TRBJ2-3,16,CASSDDSDRSTDTQYF,TGTGCCAGCAGTGACGACTCAGACAGAAGCACAGATACGCAGTATTTT
TRBD2,.,TRBV12-5,TRBJ2-1,18,CASGLGLTLAGGMNEQFF,TGTGCTAGTGGTTTAGGCCTCACGCTAGCGGGAGGGATGAATGAGCAGTTCTTC
TRBD2,.,TRBV5-1,TRBJ2-5,15,CASSLTSGRGETQYF,TGCGCCAGCAGCTTAACTAGCGGGAGGGGAGAGACCCAGTACTTC
.,.,TRBV30,TRBJ2-4,15,CAWSAERAYKNIQYF,TGTGCCTGGAGTGCGGAGCGGGCCTACAAAAACATTCAGTACTTC